Below, 15 T cell receptor beta chains from the same sample are listed, as sequenced in a study of T cells in Graves' hyperthyroidism and ophthalmopathy. Amplified TCR beta CDR3 regions came from RNA transcripts. Primed by the HTBI set, a first-round RT-PCR was run on the TCR CDR3. TCRdb passed the multiplex PCR reads through MiXCR, listing each CDR3 protein once. The sample comprises approximately 200,000 distinct CDR3 sequences, approximately 20% of which are singletons, and around 43% rests with the top ten. The sample comprised blood. Source of these receptors: a man aged 40-49 years with Graves' hyperthyroidism.

The sample holds many counts of this clonotype. This rearrangement joins TRBV20-1 to TRBJ2-1; 8 bases line up with TRBD1. This CDR3 comprises 14 residues. Germline values: CDR1 DFQATT, CDR2 SNEGSKA (reference sequence). V was pared by 4 bases and J by 4 bases, with 6 bases of the junction left unmatched. The CDR3 DNA sequence: TGCAGTGCTACGGACAGGGCGGGATACAATGAGCAGTTCTTC. Amino acids: CSATDRAGYNEQFF.

This clonotype was detected many times. The chain links TRBV27 to TRBJ1-6, with 9 bases aligning to TRBD1. J lost 9 bases, V lost 4 bases, and 7 bases had no gene match. The CDR3 sequence is 15 residues long. The V gene's germline CDR1 is MNHEY and CDR2 SMNVEV (reference sequence). This chain's CDR3 is CASSSRTGVGSPLHF. CDR3 nucleotide sequence: TGTGCCAGCAGTTCGAGGACAGGGGTAGGTTCACCCCTCCACTTT.

This clonotype was seen many times. The rearrangement uses TRBV6-2 or TRBV6-3 and TRBJ2-1; D not certain. The CDR3 spans 13 residues. Trimming took off 6 bases at V and 5 bases at J, with 11 bases between the two ends. The germline gives CDR1 MNHEY, CDR2 SVGEGT. CDR3 DNA sequence: TGTGCCAGCAGCCCCGGCGCGAACAATGAGCAGTTCTTC. Translating it yields CASSPGANNEQFF.

This clonotype was seen repeatedly, ten times or more. CDR3 bases: TGTGCCAGCAGCGCGGGACCTTACAATGAGCAGTTCTTC. Translation: CASSAGPYNEQFF. This rearrangement joins TRBV7-2 to TRBJ2-1; tentatively, D is TRBD2 (6 bases). Trimming shortened V by 5 bases and J by 4 bases, and 9 bases separated the two germline ends. The CDR3 loop spans 13 amino acids. Germline V gives CDR1 SGHTA, CDR2 FQGNSA.

This clonotype was found many times. The CDR3 protein is CASSHERGQGVYEQYF. The DNA for the CDR3 is TGTGCCAGCAGCCACGAGCGGGGACAGGGGGTCTACGAGCAGTACTTC. The chain employs TRBV6-2 or TRBV6-3 and TRBJ2-7, with TRBD1 matching 11 bases. V shed 6 bases and J 3 bases; nucleotides not matched to a gene: 10. CDR1 is MNHEY and CDR2 is SVGEGT in the germline V gene. The CDR3 is made up of 16 amino acids.

This clonotype was picked up many times. CDR3 sequence: CASSGGAAGNTIYF. The DNA of the CDR3 is TGTGCCAGCAGTGGTGGGGCTGCTGGAAACACCATATATTTT. This rearrangement joins TRBV2 to TRBJ1-3; maybe TRBD1 (5 bases). The CDR3 runs 14 residues. Germline CDR1 SNHLY, CDR2 FYNNEI. V lost 4 bases and J lost 2, with 9 bases in between. The full variable domain, completed using reference TRBV2 and TRBJ1-3, is EPEVTQTPSHQVTQMGQEVILRCVPISNHLYFYWYRQILGQKVEFLVSFYNNEISEKSEIFDDQFSVERPDGSNFTLKIRSTKLEDSAMYFCASSGGAAGNTIYFGEGSWLTVV.

This clonotype is a singleton in its sample. A read error is likely, as this CDR3 ends without the conserved phenylalanine or tryptophan. The V call is TRBV29-1, the J call TRBJ2-1, with D maybe TRBD2 (6 bases). The CDR3 extends over 13 amino acids. V lost 2 bases and J lost 6, with 11 bases in between. Germline V gene data show CDR1 as SQVTM and CDR2 as ANQGSEA. DNA for the CDR3: TGCAGCGTTGAATTATGGGGGGTCAATGAGCAGTTCTCC. Encoded protein: CSVELWGVNEQFS.

This clonotype was counted between two and nine times. The chain carries TRBV3-1 and TRBJ1-2; D perhaps matches TRBD1 (5 bases). Trimming removed 4 bases from V and 4 bases from J, with 16 bases in between. The CDR3 loop spans 15 amino acids. CDR1 LGHDT and CDR2 YNNKEL come from the germline V gene (reference sequence). This CDR3 is CASSPKNFDSYGYTF. CDR3 DNA sequence: TGTGCCAGCAGCCCTAAAAACTTTGACAGCTATGGCTACACCTTC.

Many counts were recorded for this clonotype. V gene TRBV28 combines with J gene TRBJ1-1; D possibly corresponds to TRBD1 (6 bases). Germline CDR1 MDHEN, CDR2 SYDVKM. Trimming took 3 bases from V and 0 from J, leaving 23 bases between them. This CDR3 has 19 residues. The CDR3 nucleotides read TGTGCCAGCAGTTTCAGCGGGCGGGGGCGCAGGGTGATGAACACTGAAGCTTTCTTT. Translating it yields CASSFSGRGRRVMNTEAFF.

This clonotype was detected ten times or more. This chain joins TRBV20-1 and TRBJ2-7; D uncertain. Trimming removed 1 base from V and 2 bases from J, with 3 bases in between. The CDR3 sequence is 11 residues long. CDR1 and CDR2 (germline): DFQATT, SNEGSKA (reference sequence). CDR3 DNA: TGCAGTGCTAGAGCGGCCTACGAGCAGTACTTC. Amino acids: CSARAAYEQYF.

As concerns this clonotype: This may stem from a read error, because a much larger clone lies one nucleotide away. This chain uses TRBV5-1 with TRBJ1-5, with 8 positions matching TRBD1. This CDR3 comprises 15 residues. Germline V CDR1 and CDR2: SGHRS, YFSETQ. CDR3 loop: CASSLAGGTNRPQHF. The CDR3 DNA reads TGCGCCAGCAGCTTGGCAGGGGGCACCAATCGGCCCCAGCATTTT.

Only one count was recorded for this clonotype. Because the CDR3 is missing its conserved closing phenylalanine or tryptophan, this is likely a read error. The chain employs TRBV25-1 and TRBJ2-2, with 7 nucleotides matching TRBD2. The CDR3 loop spans 14 amino acids. The V gene end was trimmed by 1 base and the J gene end by 7 bases; junction bases not matched to a gene: 3. CDR1 is MGHDK, CDR2 SYGVNS, per germline. The CDR3: CASSESGGDGELFL. CDR3 DNA sequence: TGTGCCAGCAGTGAATCGGGGGGAGACGGGGAGCTGTTTCTT.

This clonotype was counted at least ten times. The rearrangement joins TRBV5-1 to TRBJ1-4; D is perhaps TRBD1 (6 bases). Germline lookup yields CDR1 SGHRS and CDR2 YFSETQ. With 3 bases removed from V and 8 bases from J, the gap between germline ends came to 14 bases. The CDR3 is 14 amino acids. In nucleotides, the CDR3 is TGCGCCAGCAGCTCGGGACACCCTGAGGAAAAACTGTTTTTT. This gives the protein CASSSGHPEEKLFF.

This clonotype was observed a few times. The chain recombines TRBV20-1 with TRBJ2-5, with D tentatively TRBD1 or TRBD2 (6 bases each). The germline V gene has CDR1 DFQATT and CDR2 SNEGSKA (reference sequence). CDR3 size: 13 residues. Trimming shortened V by 7 bases and J by 2 bases, and 14 bases separated the two germline ends. The CDR3 coding sequence is TGCAGTGTAGTTGGGGGGCCTCAAGAGACCCAGTACTTC. Residues: CSVVGGPQETQYF.

This clonotype was observed at least ten times. The V call is TRBV7-9, the J call TRBJ1-1; 9 nucleotides agree with TRBD1. Losses at the gene ends were 6 bases for V and 4 bases for J; bases not matched to a gene: 6. CDR1 SEHNR and CDR2 FQNEAQ come from the germline V gene (reference sequence). The CDR3 consists of 14 residues. The CDR3 loop reads CASSQLGQGTEAFF. CDR3 coding DNA: TGTGCCAGCAGTCAGTTGGGACAGGGCACTGAAGCTTTCTTT.